The subject of this entry is one T cell receptor (beta chain). Its target is unknown. This record belongs to a study of T cell repertoires and HLA-DP antigens. Assay used: immunoSEQ multiplex PCR; TCRdb lists only in-frame clones, some missing. The sample contains approximately 100,000 clones, about 89% of which appear only once. The junction had 13 bases not matched to a gene; V was cut back by 4 bases and J by 7 bases. The length of the CDR3 is 15 residues. Looked up from germline, CDR1 is MDHEN and CDR2 is SYDVKM. This receptor was taken from a man aged 45 to 65 in good health and CMV-seronegative. The material sequenced was CD4+ T cells from PBMCs. This rearrangement joins TRBV28 to TRBJ2-7; 7 positions agree with TRBD1. Here the CDR3 DNA reads TGTGCCAGCAGTTCCAGGGGGTACGAGGTTTTGGAGCAGTACTTC. Protein: CASSSRGYEVLEQYF.